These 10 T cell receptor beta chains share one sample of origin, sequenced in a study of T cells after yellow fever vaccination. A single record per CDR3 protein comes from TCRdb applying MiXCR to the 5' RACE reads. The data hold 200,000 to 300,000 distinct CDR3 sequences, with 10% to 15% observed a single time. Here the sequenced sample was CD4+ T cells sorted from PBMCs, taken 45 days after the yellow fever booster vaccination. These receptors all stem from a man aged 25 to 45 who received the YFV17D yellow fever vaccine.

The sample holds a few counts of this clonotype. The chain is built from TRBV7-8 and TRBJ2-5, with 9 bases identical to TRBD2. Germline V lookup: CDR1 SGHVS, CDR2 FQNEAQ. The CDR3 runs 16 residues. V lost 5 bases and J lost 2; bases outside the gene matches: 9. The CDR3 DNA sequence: TGTGCCAGCAGCCCGGAGGGACTAGCAGCGCAAGAGACCCAGTACTTC. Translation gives CASSPEGLAAQETQYF.

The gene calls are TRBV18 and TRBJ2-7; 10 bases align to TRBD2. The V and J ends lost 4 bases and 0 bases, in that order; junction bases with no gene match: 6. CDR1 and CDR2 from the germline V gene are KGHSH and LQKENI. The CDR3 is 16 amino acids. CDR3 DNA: TGTGCCAGCTCACGGCTAGCGGGAGCCGGCTCCTACGAGCAGTACTTC. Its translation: CASSRLAGAGSYEQYF.

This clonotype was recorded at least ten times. CDR3 DNA: TGTGCCAGCAGCATAAGACAGACAGATACGCAGTATTTT. Amino acid sequence: CASSIRQTDTQYF. The chain employs TRBV7-2 and TRBJ2-3; possible D gene TRBD1, 5 bases. The CDR3 totals 13 residues. V lost 5 bases and J 3 bases, leaving 9 bases between the germline ends. From germline, CDR1 is SGHTA and CDR2 FQGNSA. The full variable domain, completed using reference TRBV7-2 and TRBJ2-3, is GAGVSQSPSNKVTEKGKDVELRCDPISGHTALYWYRQSLGQGLEFLIYFQGNSAPDKSGLPSDRFSAERTGGSVSTLTIQRTQQEDSAVYLCASSIRQTDTQYFGPGTRLTVL.

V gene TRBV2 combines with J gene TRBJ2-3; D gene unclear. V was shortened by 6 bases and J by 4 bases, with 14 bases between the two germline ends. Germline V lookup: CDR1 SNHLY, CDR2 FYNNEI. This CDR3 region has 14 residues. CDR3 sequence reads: CASRPVNLPDTQYF. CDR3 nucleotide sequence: TGTGCCAGCAGACCGGTTAATTTACCAGATACGCAGTATTTT.

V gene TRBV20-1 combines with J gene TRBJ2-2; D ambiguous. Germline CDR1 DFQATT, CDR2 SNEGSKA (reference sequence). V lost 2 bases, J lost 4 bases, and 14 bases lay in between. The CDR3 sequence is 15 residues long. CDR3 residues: CSARSFTGFTGELFF. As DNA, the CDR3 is TGCAGTGCTAGATCCTTCACTGGGTTCACCGGGGAGCTGTTTTTT.

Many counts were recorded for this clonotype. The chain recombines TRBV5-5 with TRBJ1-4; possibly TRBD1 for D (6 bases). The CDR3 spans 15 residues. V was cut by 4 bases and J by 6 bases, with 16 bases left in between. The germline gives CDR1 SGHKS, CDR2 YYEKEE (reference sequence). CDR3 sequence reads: CASSETGLPDEKLFF. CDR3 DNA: TGTGCCAGCAGCGAAACAGGGTTGCCGGATGAAAAACTGTTTTTT. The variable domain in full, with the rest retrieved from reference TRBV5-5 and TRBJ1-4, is DAGVTQSPTHLIKTRGQQVTLRCSPISGHKSVSWYQQVLGQGPQFIFQYYEKEERGRGNFPDRFSARQFPNYSSELNVNALLLGDSALYLCASSETGLPDEKLFFGSGTQLSVL.

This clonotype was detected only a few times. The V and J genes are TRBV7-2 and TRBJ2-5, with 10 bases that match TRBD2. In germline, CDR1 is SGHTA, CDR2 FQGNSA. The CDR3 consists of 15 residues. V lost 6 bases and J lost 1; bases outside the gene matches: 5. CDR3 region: CASSRRTSGQETQYF. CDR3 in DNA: TGTGCCAGCAGTCGACGGACTAGCGGCCAAGAGACCCAGTACTTC.

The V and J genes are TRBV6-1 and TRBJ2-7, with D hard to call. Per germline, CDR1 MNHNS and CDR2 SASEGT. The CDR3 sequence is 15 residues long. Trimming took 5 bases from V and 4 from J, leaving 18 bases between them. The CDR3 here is CASSRGPLDTYEQYF. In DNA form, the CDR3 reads TGTGCCAGCAGTCGAGGACCGTTAGATACTTACGAGCAGTACTTC.

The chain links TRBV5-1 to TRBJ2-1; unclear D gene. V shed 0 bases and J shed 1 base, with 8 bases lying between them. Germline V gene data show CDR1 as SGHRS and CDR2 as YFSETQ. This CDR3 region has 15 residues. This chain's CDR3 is CASSLDQPSYNEQFF. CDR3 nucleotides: TGCGCCAGCAGCTTGGACCAACCTTCCTACAATGAGCAGTTCTTC. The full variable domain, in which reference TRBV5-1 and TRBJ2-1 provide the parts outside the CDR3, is KAGVTQTPRYLIKTRGQQVTLSCSPISGHRSVSWYQQTPGQGLQFLFEYFSETQRNKGNFPGRFSGRQFSNSRSEMNVSTLELGDSALYLCASSLDQPSYNEQFFGPGTRLTVL.

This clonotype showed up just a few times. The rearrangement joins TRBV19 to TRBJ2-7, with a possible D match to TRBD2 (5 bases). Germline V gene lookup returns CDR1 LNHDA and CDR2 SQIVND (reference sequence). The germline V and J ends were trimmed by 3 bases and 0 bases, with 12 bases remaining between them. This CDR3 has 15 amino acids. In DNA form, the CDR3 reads TGTGCCAGTAGTATCCGGCTAGCTGGCTCCTACGAGCAGTACTTC. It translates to CASSIRLAGSYEQYF.